Below, 15 T cell receptor beta chains from the same sample are listed, as sequenced in a study of Ad26.COV2.S vaccination and SARS-CoV-2 variants. This sample's treatment: some 19 received Ad26.COV2.S at low or high dose, single or two shots; roughly five received placebo; per-sample allocation not given. Collection of the samples took place on day 63 after the first injection of vaccine or placebo. Here immunoSEQ multiplex PCR was the method, and the copy in TCRdb shows in-frame clones only, minus some. The data hold roughly 270,000 clones, with around 87% observed a single time. This sample comprised peripheral blood, obtained in a trial of Ad26.COV2.S vaccine versus placebo. The receptors were sampled from a person between 18 and 65 years old who received the Ad26.COV2.S COVID-19 vaccine or a placebo.

As regards this clone: Distinct nucleotide sequences in the sample also encode this CDR3. This chain connects TRBV12-3 or TRBV12-4 to TRBJ1-2; a weak D match, TRBD1 (6 bases). Trimming pared 5 bases from V and 4 bases from J, leaving 8 bases between. The CDR3 is 12 amino acids. The CDR3 DNA is TGTGCCAGCAGTCTGGACAGCTATGGCTACACCTTC. Translating gives CASSLDSYGYTF.

The J gene is TRBJ1-4, the V gene TRBV7-9; D gene unclear. The ends were cut back, 0 bases at V and 5 bases at J, with 4 bases in the middle. The CDR3 contains 13 residues. Per the germline V gene, CDR1 is SEHNR and CDR2 is FQNEAQ (reference sequence). As DNA, the CDR3 is TGTGCCAGCAGCTTAGCTTACAATGAAAAACTGTTTTTT. It translates to CASSLAYNEKLFF.

The CDR3 loop is CASSLAGGRDRGAHAEAFF. The CDR3 DNA is TGCGCCAGCAGCTTGGCCGGGGGGAGGGACAGAGGCGCGCACGCTGAAGCTTTCTTT. The chain is built from TRBV5-1 and TRBJ1-1, with TRBD1 identical over 7 bases. There are 19 residues in the CDR3. V dropped 0 bases and J dropped 6; count of bases not matched to a gene: 20. Germline V CDR1 and CDR2: SGHRS, YFSETQ. Full variable domain (rest looked up from reference TRBV5-1 and TRBJ1-1): KAGVTQTPRYLIKTRGQQVTLSCSPISGHRSVSWYQQTPGQGLQFLFEYFSETQRNKGNFPGRFSGRQFSNSRSEMNVSTLELGDSALYLCASSLAGGRDRGAHAEAFFGQGTRLTVV.

The rearrangement links TRBV21-1 to TRBJ1-2; TRBD1, the D gene given by the table, was not confirmed from the DNA. TRBV21-1 is termed a pseudogene. The CDR3 sequence is 14 residues long. The CDR3 bases are TGTGCCAGCAGCAAGGACAGGGCTAACTATGGCTACACCTTC. It codes for CASSKDRANYGYTF.

In nucleotides, the CDR3 is TGTGCCAGCAGCCCAAGACTAGGGACGGAGACCCAGTACTTC. This codes for CASSPRLGTETQYF. The V call is TRBV7-8, the J call TRBJ2-5, with D perhaps TRBD2 (6 bases). Trimming cost V 5 bases and J 5 bases, with 15 bases left between them. This CDR3 contains 14 residues. In germline, CDR1 is SGHVS, CDR2 FQNEAQ.

The V and J genes are TRBV4-1 and TRBJ1-4; D gene uncertain. V was clipped by 0 bases and J by 3 bases, with 11 bases between them. Looked up from germline, CDR1 is MGHRA and CDR2 is YSYEKL. The CDR3 spans 16 residues. This chain's CDR3 is CASSQESLVPNEKLFF. As DNA, the CDR3 is TGCGCCAGCAGCCAAGAATCTCTGGTTCCTAATGAAAAACTGTTTTTT.

The rearrangement joins TRBV29-1 to TRBJ2-3; possible D gene TRBD2, 6 bases. In germline, CDR1 is SQVTM, CDR2 ANQGSEA. Trimming shortened V by 7 bases and J by 0 bases, and 23 bases separated the two germline ends. The CDR3 spans 17 residues. This chain's CDR3 is CSASGQANGISTDTQYF. CDR3 sequence (DNA): TGCAGCGCCAGCGGGCAGGCAAATGGAATTAGCACAGATACGCAGTATTTT.

This chain connects TRBV18 to TRBJ1-1; D perhaps matches TRBD1 (5 bases). Deletions cut 2 bases from V and 6 bases from J, with 19 bases between. The CDR3 has 16 residues. Looked up from germline, CDR1 is KGHSH and CDR2 is LQKENI. The DNA of the CDR3 is TGTGCCAGCTCACCAACGTACGGGCAGGGCTTGGCTGAAGCTTTCTTT. This translates into CASSPTYGQGLAEAFF.

The chain joins TRBV7-9 to TRBJ1-3, with a tentative D call TRBD1 (6 bases). This CDR3 region has 15 residues. Trimming left V 2 bases short and J 0 bases short, with 8 bases between. CDR1 and CDR2 from the germline V gene are SEHNR and FQNEAQ (reference sequence). The CDR3 reads CASSLMGASGNTIYF. CDR3 in DNA: TGTGCCAGCAGCTTAATGGGGGCCTCTGGAAACACCATATATTTT.

The V gene is TRBV24-1, the J gene TRBJ2-3, with 8 positions matching TRBD2. Germline V lookup: CDR1 KGHDR, CDR2 SFDVKD. Trimming removed 4 bases from V and 9 bases from J; junction bases left unmatched: 5. This CDR3 has 13 residues. The CDR3 DNA is TGTGCCACCAGTGAACCCGGGAGGGAAACGCAGTATTTT. The encoded protein is CATSEPGRETQYF.

V usage is TRBV7-2 and J usage is TRBJ2-5; D not resolved. Trimming removed 5 bases at V and 5 bases at J, with 12 bases between. This CDR3 contains 13 residues. The germline gives CDR1 SGHTA, CDR2 FQGNSA. This CDR3 reads CASSVRPSETQYF. The CDR3 nucleotides are TGTGCCAGCAGCGTGAGACCATCGGAGACCCAGTACTTC.

This rearrangement joins TRBV13 to TRBJ2-3, with TRBD2 as a possible D gene (6 bases). The CDR3 length is 14 residues. V lost 3 bases to trimming and J lost 1 base, with 8 bases between them. The germline V gene encodes CDR1 PRHDT and CDR2 FYEKMQ (reference sequence). The CDR3 sequence is CASSLWGGTDTQYF. The CDR3 DNA follows: TGTGCCAGCAGCTTGTGGGGGGGCACAGATACGCAGTATTTT.

The V gene is TRBV20-1, the J gene TRBJ1-4, with D unclear. Looked up from germline, CDR1 is DFQATT and CDR2 is SNEGSKA (reference sequence). The CDR3 spans 11 residues. The V end was cut by 6 bases, the J end by 5 bases, with 7 bases between. CDR3 protein: CSALSNEKLFF. The CDR3 nucleotides read TGCAGTGCCCTATCCAATGAAAAACTGTTTTTT.

This chain joins TRBV6-6 and TRBJ2-5, with TRBD2 as a possible D gene (5 bases). Germline CDR1 and CDR2: MNHNY and SVGAGI (reference sequence). The CDR3 runs to 13 residues. Deletions cut 5 bases from V and 3 bases from J, with 10 bases between. CDR3 coding DNA: TGTGCCAGCAGTCGGACTGAGAAAGAGACCCAGTACTTC. The encoded protein is CASSRTEKETQYF.

The J gene is TRBJ1-2, the V gene TRBV19, with D perhaps matching TRBD1 (5 bases). The CDR3 is 14 amino acids. Germline CDR1 LNHDA, CDR2 SQIVND (reference sequence). The germline V and J ends were trimmed by 3 bases and 0 bases, with 8 bases remaining between them. The CDR3 DNA sequence: TGTGCCAGTAGTATTTGGACATCTAACTATGGCTACACCTTC. Its translation: CASSIWTSNYGYTF.